By proportion, the clone carrying this T cell receptor (beta chain) is medium-sized (0.01 to 0.1%). What it recognizes is unknown. The identical CDR3 is also encoded by other nucleotide sequences in the sample. Germline CDR1 and CDR2: SGHVS and FNYEAQ. The CDR3 is made up of 15 amino acids. The V end lost 5 bases, the J end lost 0 bases, and 10 bases lay between the germline ends. Repertoires were generated with immunoSEQ multiplex PCR, while TCRdb's copy carries only in-frame clones and drops some. The sample has 100,000 to 150,000 clones, under 90% seen once; the top ten hold 6.3%. These data belong to a study of T cell responses to AZD1222 COVID-19 vaccine. Study background: Pooled in the analysis were second doses at about 4 or about 12 weeks.

Findings and caveats of the study: Repertoire samples came only from after the peak T cell response. Regions left unmutated in variants are reportedly the target of nearly half of spike-specific TCRs. An increase in Spike-specific TCR breadth and depth was observed after two AZD1222 doses.

The sequence was obtained from an adult in good health. This specimen consisted of peripheral blood, obtained on day 0 of AZD1222 vaccination. The chain couples TRBV7-6 to TRBJ2-2; D not resolved. The CDR3 loop is CASSLDRSNTGELFF. CDR3 nucleotides: TGTGCCAGCAGCCTGGACCGATCGAACACCGGGGAGCTGTTTTTT.